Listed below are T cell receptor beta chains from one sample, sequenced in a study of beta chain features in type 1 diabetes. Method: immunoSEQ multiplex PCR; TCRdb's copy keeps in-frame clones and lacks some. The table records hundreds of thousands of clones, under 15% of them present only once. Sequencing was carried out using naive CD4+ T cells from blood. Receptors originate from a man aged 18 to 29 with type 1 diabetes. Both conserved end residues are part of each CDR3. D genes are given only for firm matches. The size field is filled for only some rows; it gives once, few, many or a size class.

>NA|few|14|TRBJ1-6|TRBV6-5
CASSYHRGDSPLHF
TGTGCCAGCAGTTACCACCGGGGGGATTCACCCCTCCACTTT
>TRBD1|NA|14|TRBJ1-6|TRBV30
CAWSTGQGHSPLHF
TGTGCCTGGAGTACCGGACAGGGACATTCACCCCTCCACTTT
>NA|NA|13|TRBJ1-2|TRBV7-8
CASSSATLEPYTF
TGTGCCAGCAGCTCCGCAACTCTAGAGCCCTACACCTTC
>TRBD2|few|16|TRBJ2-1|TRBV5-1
CASSLGGLADYNEQFF
TGCGCCAGCAGCTTGGGGGGACTAGCGGACTACAATGAGCAGTTCTTC
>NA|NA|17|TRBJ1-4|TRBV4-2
CASSQDPGGGVGEKLFF
TGTGCCAGCAGCCAAGACCCTGGGGGAGGGGTTGGCGAAAAACTGTTTTTT
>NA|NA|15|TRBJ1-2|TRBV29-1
CSVEDRGEGGDGYTF
TGCAGCGTTGAAGATAGAGGGGAAGGAGGCGATGGCTACACCTTC
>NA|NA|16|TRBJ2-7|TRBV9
CASSPTSEVLTYEQYF
TGTGCCAGCAGCCCGACGAGTGAAGTCCTAACCTACGAGCAGTACTTC
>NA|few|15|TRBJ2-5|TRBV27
CASSLYPQRPETQYF
TGTGCCAGCAGTTTGTACCCCCAGAGGCCAGAGACCCAGTACTTC
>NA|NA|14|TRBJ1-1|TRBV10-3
CAISDERGPTEAFF
TGTGCCATCAGTGACGAACGTGGGCCCACTGAAGCTTTCTTT
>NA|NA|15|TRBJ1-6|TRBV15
CATSREVSYNSPLHF
TGTGCCACCAGCAGAGAGGTCTCATATAATTCACCCCTCCACTTT
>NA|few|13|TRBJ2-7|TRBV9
CASSVDRRAGQYF
TGTGCCAGCAGCGTAGACAGAAGGGCTGGTCAGTACTTC
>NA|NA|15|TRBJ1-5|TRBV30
CAWSVQGRPNQPQHF
TGTGCCTGGAGTGTACAAGGCAGGCCGAATCAGCCCCAGCATTTT
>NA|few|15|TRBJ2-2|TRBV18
CASSPRQETTGELFF
TGTGCCAGCTCACCGCGGCAGGAAACCACCGGGGAGCTGTTTTTT
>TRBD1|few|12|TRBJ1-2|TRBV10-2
CASRGQNYGYTF
TGCGCCAGCAGGGGACAGAACTATGGCTACACCTTC
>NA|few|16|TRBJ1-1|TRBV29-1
CSVVDVRTFMNTEAFF
TGCAGCGTTGTCGATGTCCGGACTTTCATGAACACTGAAGCTTTCTTT
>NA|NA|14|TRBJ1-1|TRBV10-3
CAIKGRGVGTEAFF
TGTGCCATTAAGGGGAGGGGAGTTGGCACTGAAGCTTTCTTT
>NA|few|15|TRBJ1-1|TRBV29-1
CSVETGTSGGTEAFF
TGCAGCGTGGAAACAGGCACCTCGGGTGGAACTGAAGCTTTCTTT
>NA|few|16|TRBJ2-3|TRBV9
CASSVDPGPKTDTQYF
TGTGCCAGCAGCGTAGACCCGGGACCCAAAACAGATACGCAGTATTTT
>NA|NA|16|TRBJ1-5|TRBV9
CASSVEPRDRTQPQHF
TGTGCCAGCAGCGTAGAGCCTAGAGACCGCACGCAGCCCCAGCATTTT
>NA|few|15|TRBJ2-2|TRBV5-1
CASSLVTAVAGELFF
TGCGCCAGCAGCTTGGTGACTGCGGTAGCCGGGGAGCTGTTTTTT
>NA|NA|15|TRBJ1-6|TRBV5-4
CASSLGFAGASPLHF
TGTGCCAGCAGCTTGGGGTTCGCGGGTGCTTCACCCCTCCACTTT
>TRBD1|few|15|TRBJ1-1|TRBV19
CASSIPGQGNTEAFF
TGTGCCAGTAGTATCCCGGGACAGGGGAACACTGAAGCTTTCTTT
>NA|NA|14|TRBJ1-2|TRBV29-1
CSPVGRDSNYGYTF
TGCAGCCCAGTGGGGAGGGACTCAAACTATGGCTACACCTTC
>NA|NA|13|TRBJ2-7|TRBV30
CAWAGQPDGEQYF
TGTGCCTGGGCCGGGCAGCCGGATGGCGAGCAGTACTTC